The clone carrying this T cell receptor (beta chain) was detected a few times. Its antigen is unknown. The sample belongs to a study of T cell repertoires in cytomegalovirus infection. Study-wide background: From public TCR beta signatures came an indication of both CMV infection and matching HLA type.

From the reads, TCRdb called clonotypes with MiXCR, one entry per CDR3 protein. The table includes around 310,000 distinct CDR3 sequences, about 28% detected once. V was shortened by 5 bases and J by 2 bases, with 19 bases between the two germline ends. The CDR3 covers 16 residues. Germline CDR1 SGHVS, CDR2 FNYEAQ. Findings of the study overall: CMV-specific HLA-C-restricted TCR beta clonotypes dominated the ex vivo response. Summed frequency of shared TCR beta families picked out CMV carriers who also had the relevant HLA.

The receptor comes from a human donor in good health (CMV status not recorded). Some clones in this sample may be carry-over from other donors' samples. This sequence joins TRBV7-6 and TRBJ2-7, with a possible D match to TRBD1 (7 bases). The sample in question was cultured PBMCs, obtained from culture after CMV antigen stimulation. The CDR3 spells CASSLGGQGTAYEQYF. For the CDR3, the DNA is TGTGCCAGCAGCCTAGGGGGGCAGGGGACAGCCTACGAGCAGTACTTC.